This T cell receptor beta chain was sequenced for a study of T-cell reconstitution after alpha-beta-depleted transplantation in children. Molecular barcoding with unique molecular identifiers was used for the TCRbeta library. TCRdb fed the PCR reads into MiXCR, producing one record per CDR3 protein. The sample lists hundreds of thousands of distinct CDR3 sequences; about 33% were seen once. The CDR3 is 13 amino acids. Germline CDR1 reads SEHNR; CDR2 reads FQNEAQ (reference sequence). The V and J ends lost 4 bases and 5 bases, in that order; junction bases with no gene match: 4. This clonotype was observed a few times.

The J gene is TRBJ1-1, the V gene TRBV7-9; TRBD1 agrees at 7 bases. This specimen consisted of PBMCs from the stem cell graft donor, obtained from the stem cell graft. This TCR was recovered from a human donor who donated a stem cell graft to a child with aplastic anemia. The CDR3 DNA follows: TGTGCCAGCAGCTACGACAGGGAAACTGAAGCTTTCTTT. This encodes CASSYDRETEAFF.